This T cell receptor (beta chain) derives from a study of T-cell memory formation after mild COVID-19. Study-wide context: Clusters of TCRs were largely donor specific.

Overall study results and limits: Clonal second-wave expansions that peaked on day 37 had unconfirmed SARS-CoV-2 specificity. Pre-infection memory harbored some responding clones, suggesting cross-reactive memory joined.

TCRdb re-analysed the 5' RACE reads in MiXCR, keeping a single row per CDR3 protein. The sample contains 92,000 or so distinct CDR3 sequences, over 13% of which appear only once. In regard to this clonotype: Its antigen is undetermined.

V was shortened by 3 bases and J by 6 bases, with 25 bases between the two germline ends. Germline-derived CDR1 and CDR2 are MNHEY and SVGEGT. The CDR3 is 18 residues long. The TCR comes from a man younger than 30 who had mild COVID-19 (a few samples of this study predate the infection). Cell type and time point are not known. This chain uses TRBV6-2 or TRBV6-3 with TRBJ2-3, with D tentatively TRBD1 (6 bases). Sequences were obtained from PBMCs or a T cell subset sorted from them (not recorded which). Written as DNA, the CDR3 is TGTGCCAGCAGTTATGACGCCGTGGGGGCTTCCCCGTGGGATACGCAGTATTTT. Translation gives CASSYDAVGASPWDTQYF.